This is a list of T cell receptor beta chains from one sample in a study of CD8 T cells in Susac syndrome. TCRdb passed the immunoSEQ multiplex PCR reads through MiXCR, listing each CDR3 protein once. The data hold 180,000 or so distinct CDR3 sequences, with approximately 94% observed a single time. The source material was CD4+ T cells from PBMCs. These TCRs come from a human donor in good health. Both conserved end residues are part of each CDR3. The D gene is left open where the match is weak. A clone size is listed for some rows: how often the clone was seen (once, few, many), or a class if it is expanded.

d_gene: .
v_gene: TRBV30
j_gene: TRBJ2-2
abundance: .
CDR3nt: TGTGCCTGGAGTGTACGAACCGTCACCGGGGAGCTGTTTTTT
CDR3aa: CAWSVRTVTGELFF

d_gene: TRBD2
v_gene: TRBV4-3
j_gene: TRBJ2-3
abundance: .
CDR3nt: TGCGCCAGCAGCCGAGGGACTAGTTCTGCAGATACGCAGTATTTT
CDR3aa: CASSRGTSSADTQYF

d_gene: .
v_gene: TRBV24-1
j_gene: TRBJ2-5
abundance: .
CDR3nt: TGTGCCACCAGTTTCCAAGAGACCCAGTACTTC
CDR3aa: CATSFQETQYF

d_gene: TRBD2
v_gene: TRBV20-1
j_gene: TRBJ2-7
abundance: .
CDR3nt: TGCAGTGCTGGCCGGACTAGCAAGCCGCAGTACTTC
CDR3aa: CSAGRTSKPQYF

d_gene: .
v_gene: TRBV30
j_gene: TRBJ2-5
abundance: .
CDR3nt: TGTGCCTGGAGTGTAAGGCCATTCCGAGAGACCCAGTACTTC
CDR3aa: CAWSVRPFRETQYF

d_gene: TRBD2
v_gene: TRBV20-1
j_gene: TRBJ2-1
abundance: .
CDR3nt: TGCAGTGCTATTAGCGGGAGCGGTGTCAATGAGCAGTTCTTC
CDR3aa: CSAISGSGVNEQFF

d_gene: TRBD1
v_gene: TRBV20-1
j_gene: TRBJ2-3
abundance: .
CDR3nt: TGCAGTGCTAGAGATTCGGGGACAGGCACAGATACGCAGTATTTT
CDR3aa: CSARDSGTGTDTQYF

d_gene: .
v_gene: TRBV28
j_gene: TRBJ1-5
abundance: .
CDR3nt: TGTGCCAGCAGTTTGTCCCATGGCAGGAGAATGTTT
CDR3aa: CASSLSHGRRMF

d_gene: .
v_gene: TRBV7-8
j_gene: TRBJ2-1
abundance: .
CDR3nt: TGTGCCAGCAGCTTCGGTACCCAAGGATACAATGAGCAGTTCTTC
CDR3aa: CASSFGTQGYNEQFF

d_gene: TRBD2
v_gene: TRBV20-1
j_gene: TRBJ2-7
abundance: .
CDR3nt: TGCAGTGCTAGAGTAGACTCAGCGGGAAAAGGTGGCGAGCAGTACTTC
CDR3aa: CSARVDSAGKGGEQYF

d_gene: .
v_gene: TRBV3-1
j_gene: TRBJ2-6
abundance: .
CDR3nt: TGTGCCAGCAGCCAAGTTCTATCACTCTCTGGGGCCAACGTCCTGACTTTC
CDR3aa: CASSQVLSLSGANVLTF

d_gene: .
v_gene: TRBV20-1
j_gene: TRBJ2-3
abundance: .
CDR3nt: TGCAGTGCTAGAGACCCCCAGGGTAGCACAGATACGCAGTATTTT
CDR3aa: CSARDPQGSTDTQYF

d_gene: .
v_gene: TRBV11-2
j_gene: TRBJ2-1
abundance: .
CDR3nt: TGTGCCAGCAGCACGGGGGATCGACAGTACAATGAGCAGTTCTTC
CDR3aa: CASSTGDRQYNEQFF

d_gene: TRBD2
v_gene: TRBV30
j_gene: TRBJ2-2
abundance: .
CDR3nt: TGTGCCTGGAGTTATGGACTAGCGGGAGGTGGGGAGCTGTTTTTT
CDR3aa: CAWSYGLAGGGELFF

d_gene: TRBD2
v_gene: TRBV11-2
j_gene: TRBJ2-7
abundance: once
CDR3nt: TGTGCCAGCAGCTTAGAAGGACTAGTACTCCACGAGCAGTACTTC
CDR3aa: CASSLEGLVLHEQYF

d_gene: .
v_gene: TRBV30
j_gene: TRBJ1-4
abundance: .
CDR3nt: TGTGCCTGGACATCCGGGACCGAGAATGAAAAACTGTTTTTT
CDR3aa: CAWTSGTENEKLFF

d_gene: TRBD2
v_gene: TRBV5-1
j_gene: TRBJ2-4
abundance: .
CDR3nt: TGCGCCAGCAGCTTGCAGGGAACTAGCGGGAGAAACATTCAGTACTTC
CDR3aa: CASSLQGTSGRNIQYF

d_gene: TRBD2
v_gene: TRBV29-1
j_gene: TRBJ2-7
abundance: .
CDR3nt: TGCAGCGTTACGGGACTAGCGGGAGGAGCTTACGAGCAGTACTTC
CDR3aa: CSVTGLAGGAYEQYF

d_gene: TRBD1
v_gene: TRBV27
j_gene: TRBJ2-1
abundance: .
CDR3nt: TGTGCCAGCAGAAGACAGGGCTACAATGAGCAGTTCTTC
CDR3aa: CASRRQGYNEQFF

d_gene: .
v_gene: TRBV12-3/TRBV12-4
j_gene: TRBJ2-3
abundance: .
CDR3nt: TGTGCCAGCACCGGGAGCCGCACAGATACGCAGTATTTT
CDR3aa: CASTGSRTDTQYF

d_gene: .
v_gene: TRBV2
j_gene: TRBJ2-5
abundance: .
CDR3nt: TGTGCCAGCAGTGAACCCTTTCAGGAGACCCAGTACTTC
CDR3aa: CASSEPFQETQYF

d_gene: .
v_gene: TRBV3-1
j_gene: TRBJ2-7
abundance: .
CDR3nt: TGTGCCAGCAGCCAAGAACCCGGCTACGAGCAGTACTTC
CDR3aa: CASSQEPGYEQYF

d_gene: TRBD1
v_gene: TRBV20-1
j_gene: TRBJ2-7
abundance: .
CDR3nt: TGCAGTGCTCCGCGTCAGGGGGCCCTTTACGAGCAGTACTTC
CDR3aa: CSAPRQGALYEQYF

d_gene: .
v_gene: TRBV15
j_gene: TRBJ2-5
abundance: .
CDR3nt: TGTGCCACCAGCGGCCTGGGGGAACTCCAAGAGACCCAGTACTTC
CDR3aa: CATSGLGELQETQYF

d_gene: .
v_gene: TRBV20-1
j_gene: TRBJ2-1
abundance: .
CDR3nt: TGCAGTGCTAGAGATCCTTCCTCATACAATGAGCAGTTCTTC
CDR3aa: CSARDPSSYNEQFF

d_gene: .
v_gene: TRBV29-1
j_gene: TRBJ2-5
abundance: .
CDR3nt: TGCAGCGTTGGCGGGACCGTCCAAGAGACCCAGTACTTC
CDR3aa: CSVGGTVQETQYF

d_gene: .
v_gene: TRBV7-2
j_gene: TRBJ2-3
abundance: .
CDR3nt: TGTGCCAGCAGTCTTACATCCCAGACCCTCCCAGATACGCAGTATTTT
CDR3aa: CASSLTSQTLPDTQYF

d_gene: .
v_gene: TRBV5-1
j_gene: TRBJ2-1
abundance: .
CDR3nt: TGCGCCAGCAGCTATGGAGCAAACAATGAGCAGTTCTTC
CDR3aa: CASSYGANNEQFF

d_gene: .
v_gene: TRBV7-9
j_gene: TRBJ2-5
abundance: .
CDR3nt: TGTGCCAGCAGCTTTCGTCGACTCAGAGAGACCCAGTACTTC
CDR3aa: CASSFRRLRETQYF

d_gene: .
v_gene: TRBV29-1
j_gene: TRBJ2-7
abundance: .
CDR3nt: TGCAGCGTTGGGGGACAAGCAGGGACCGAGCAGTACTTC
CDR3aa: CSVGGQAGTEQYF

d_gene: .
v_gene: TRBV30
j_gene: TRBJ2-1
abundance: .
CDR3nt: TGTGCCTGGAGTTTCGGGCGGGATAGGGATGAGCAGTTCTTC
CDR3aa: CAWSFGRDRDEQFF

d_gene: .
v_gene: TRBV30
j_gene: TRBJ1-4
abundance: .
CDR3nt: TGTGCCTGGAGCTTGAATACCGGGACCTATAATGAAAAACTGTTTTTT
CDR3aa: CAWSLNTGTYNEKLFF

d_gene: TRBD2
v_gene: TRBV20-1
j_gene: TRBJ2-5
abundance: .
CDR3nt: TGCAGTGCTGTTCGACCGGGACTAGCGGGACCCCAAGAGACCCAGTACTTC
CDR3aa: CSAVRPGLAGPQETQYF

d_gene: TRBD2
v_gene: TRBV12-3/TRBV12-4
j_gene: TRBJ2-7
abundance: .
CDR3nt: TGTGCCAGCAGTTTGGGAGGGGCAGTCCACGAGCAGTACTTC
CDR3aa: CASSLGGAVHEQYF

d_gene: TRBD2
v_gene: TRBV4-2
j_gene: TRBJ2-7
abundance: once
CDR3nt: TGTGCCAGCAGCCCCCGACTAGCGGGATACTCCTACGAGCAGTACTTC
CDR3aa: CASSPRLAGYSYEQYF

d_gene: TRBD2
v_gene: TRBV2
j_gene: TRBJ2-7
abundance: .
CDR3nt: TGTGCCAGCCTACTAGCGGGTGAGCAGTACTTC
CDR3aa: CASLLAGEQYF

d_gene: .
v_gene: TRBV29-1
j_gene: TRBJ1-1
abundance: once
CDR3nt: TGCAGCGTTGGGACCGGGGTGAGCACTGAAGCTTTCTTT
CDR3aa: CSVGTGVSTEAFF

d_gene: TRBD1
v_gene: TRBV30
j_gene: TRBJ2-1
abundance: .
CDR3nt: TGTGCCTGGAGGCGACAGGGCTCCTACAATGAGCAGTTCTTC
CDR3aa: CAWRRQGSYNEQFF

d_gene: .
v_gene: TRBV5-6
j_gene: TRBJ1-2
abundance: .
CDR3nt: TGTGCCAGCAGCTTGTCAATACTTAGGACAGAGAACTATGGCTACACCTTC
CDR3aa: CASSLSILRTENYGYTF

d_gene: .
v_gene: TRBV27
j_gene: TRBJ2-3
abundance: .
CDR3nt: TGTGCCAGCAGTTCCCCTAGCAGACTTACTAGCACAGATACGCAGTATTTT
CDR3aa: CASSSPSRLTSTDTQYF

d_gene: .
v_gene: TRBV6-5
j_gene: TRBJ1-1
abundance: .
CDR3nt: TGTGCCAGCAGCAGGGGATATACTGAAGCTTTCTTT
CDR3aa: CASSRGYTEAFF

d_gene: .
v_gene: TRBV6-6
j_gene: TRBJ1-5
abundance: .
CDR3nt: TGTGCCAGCAGTTACTCGAGCCAGGGGCCCCAGCATTTT
CDR3aa: CASSYSSQGPQHF

d_gene: TRBD1
v_gene: TRBV3-1
j_gene: TRBJ1-5
abundance: .
CDR3nt: TGTGCCAGCAGCCAGGACTACAGGGGCGAGCAGCCCCAGCATTTT
CDR3aa: CASSQDYRGEQPQHF

d_gene: .
v_gene: TRBV29-1
j_gene: TRBJ1-2
abundance: .
CDR3nt: TGCAGCGTTGAAGGGGCACAACAGGGATCGGGCGGCTACACCTTC
CDR3aa: CSVEGAQQGSGGYTF

d_gene: .
v_gene: TRBV4-2
j_gene: TRBJ2-5
abundance: .
CDR3nt: TGTGCCAGCAGCCAAGAGGAAGCGGGCGGGGAGACCCAGTACTTC
CDR3aa: CASSQEEAGGETQYF

d_gene: .
v_gene: TRBV29-1
j_gene: TRBJ1-1
abundance: .
CDR3nt: TGCAGCGTTAAGGGACGGAAGAACACTGAAGCTTTCTTT
CDR3aa: CSVKGRKNTEAFF

d_gene: TRBD1
v_gene: TRBV2
j_gene: TRBJ2-7
abundance: .
CDR3nt: TGTGCCAGCAGTGTCAGGGACAGGTCGATCGAGCAGTACTTC
CDR3aa: CASSVRDRSIEQYF